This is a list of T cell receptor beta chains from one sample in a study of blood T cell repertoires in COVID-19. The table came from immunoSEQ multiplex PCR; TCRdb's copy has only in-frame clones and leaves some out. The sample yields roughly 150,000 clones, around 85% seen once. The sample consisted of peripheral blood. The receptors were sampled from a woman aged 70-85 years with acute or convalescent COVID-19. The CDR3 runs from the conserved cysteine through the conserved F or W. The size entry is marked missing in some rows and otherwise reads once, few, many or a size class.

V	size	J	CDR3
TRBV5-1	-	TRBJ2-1	CASSLGLAGGNNEQFF
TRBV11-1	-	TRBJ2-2	CASSQGAGTGELFF
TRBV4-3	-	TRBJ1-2	CASSQEVGRYGYTF
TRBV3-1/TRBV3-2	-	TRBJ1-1	CASSQWSTGVGKAFF
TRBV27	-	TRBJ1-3	CASSSYTPDRASGNTIYF
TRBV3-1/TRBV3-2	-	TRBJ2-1	CASSQDAGNNEQFF
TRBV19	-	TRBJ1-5	CASNVPGNQPQHF
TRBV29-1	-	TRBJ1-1	CSGEFTEAFF
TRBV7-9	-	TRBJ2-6	CASSLGGGLAPLWANVLTF
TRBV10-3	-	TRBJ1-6	CAISEQPYAGVSPLHF
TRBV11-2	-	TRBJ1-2	CASRPTGGAGGYTF
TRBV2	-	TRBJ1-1	CASSLQGTNTEAFF
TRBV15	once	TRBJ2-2	CATSRGASRTGELFF
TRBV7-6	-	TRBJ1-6	CASSLGPDSPLHF
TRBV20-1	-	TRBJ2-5	CSASPSGTETQYF
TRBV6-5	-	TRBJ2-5	CASSRDIDEQETQYF
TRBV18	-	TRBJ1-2	CASSLLRDSDYGYTF
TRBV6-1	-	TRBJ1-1	CASSEVYRGAEAFF
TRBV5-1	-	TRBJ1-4	CASSLLGHGNEKLFF
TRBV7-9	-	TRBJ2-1	CASSLPRDRVDEQFF
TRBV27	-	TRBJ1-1	CASSLHYLTENTEAFF
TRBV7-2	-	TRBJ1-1	CASSRYGTGGGSATEAFF
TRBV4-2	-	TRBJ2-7	CASSKSGGSYEQYF
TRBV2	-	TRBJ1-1	CASSVSPGQFMNTEAFF
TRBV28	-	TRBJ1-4	CASSLGRWFATNEKLFF
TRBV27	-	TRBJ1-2	CASSLGQGWAGYTF
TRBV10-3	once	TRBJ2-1	CAISRGDRVYNEQFF
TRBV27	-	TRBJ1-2	CASSLTFRDRVIYGYTF
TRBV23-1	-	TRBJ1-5	CASSHEAFSGGKNQPQHF
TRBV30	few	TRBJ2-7	CAWARDIYEQYF
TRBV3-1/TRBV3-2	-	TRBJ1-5	CASSQVGLSYRSQPQHF
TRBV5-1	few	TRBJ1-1	CASRDRPWGNTEAFF
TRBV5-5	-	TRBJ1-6	CASSEGQFENSPLHF
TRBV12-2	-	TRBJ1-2	CASRLELAGPGANYGYTF
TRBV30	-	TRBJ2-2	CAWSAQGATGELFF
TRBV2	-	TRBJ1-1	CASSTRGMNTEAFF
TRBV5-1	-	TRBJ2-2	CASSWGQGGLSTGELFF
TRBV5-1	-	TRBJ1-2	CASSPVGHRFGYTF
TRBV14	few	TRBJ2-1	CASSQGFREVRRNEQFF
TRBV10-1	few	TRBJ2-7	CASGGTGVREQYF
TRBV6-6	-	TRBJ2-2	CALSPGVGELFF
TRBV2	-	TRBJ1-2	CASSPRDTAYGYTF
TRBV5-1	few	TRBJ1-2	CASSWSVANYGYTF
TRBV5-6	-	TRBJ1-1	CASSLSRVRTEAFF
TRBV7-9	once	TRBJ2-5	CASSVSETQYF
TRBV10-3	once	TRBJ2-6	CAISPIDRYSASGANVLTF